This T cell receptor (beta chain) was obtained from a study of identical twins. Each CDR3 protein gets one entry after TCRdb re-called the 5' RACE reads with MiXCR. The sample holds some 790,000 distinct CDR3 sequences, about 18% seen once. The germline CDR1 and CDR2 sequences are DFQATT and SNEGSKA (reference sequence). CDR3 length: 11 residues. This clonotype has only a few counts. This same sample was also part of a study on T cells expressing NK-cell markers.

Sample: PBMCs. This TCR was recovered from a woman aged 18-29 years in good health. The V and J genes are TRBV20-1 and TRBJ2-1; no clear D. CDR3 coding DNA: TGCGGGATGACCTTGATTAATGAGCAGTTCTTC. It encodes CGMTLINEQFF.